The 21 T cell receptor beta chains presented below share a single source sample, sequenced in a study of T cells in Graves' hyperthyroidism and ophthalmopathy. Researchers amplified the TCR beta CDR3 regions from RNA transcripts. RT-PCR in the first round (using the HTBI primer set) targeted the TCR CDR3. Each CDR3 protein gets one entry after TCRdb re-called the multiplex PCR reads with MiXCR. This sample has around 760,000 distinct CDR3 sequences, with under 45% found just once. Input material: blood. These TCRs come from a woman between 40 and 50 years old with Graves' hyperthyroidism.

The chain employs TRBV19 and TRBJ1-1; no definite D call. The germline gives CDR1 LNHDA, CDR2 SQIVND (reference sequence). V was pared by 5 bases and J by 5 bases, with 15 bases between. The CDR3 length is 14 residues. For the CDR3, the DNA is TGTGCCAGTAGTTGGGAGAGTAGTGGAACTGAAGCTTTCTTT. Amino acid sequence: CASSWESSGTEAFF.

This clonotype was found many times. V usage is TRBV7-3 and J usage is TRBJ2-5, with TRBD1 matching 8 bases. V lost 5 bases to trimming and J lost 5 bases; unmatched junction nucleotides: 4. The CDR3 has 13 amino acids. Per the germline V gene, CDR1 is SGHTA and CDR2 is FQGTGA. CDR3 in DNA: TGTGCCAGCAGCGCGGACAGGGTCGAGACCCAGTACTTC. Translating it yields CASSADRVETQYF.

Concerning this clonotype itself: A much larger clone differs from this one at a single base, so this may be a read error. The chain carries TRBV24-1 and TRBJ2-7; D remains ambiguous. This CDR3 spans 13 amino acids. Germline loops: CDR1 KGHDR, CDR2 SFDVKD. Trimming took off 6 bases at V and 7 bases at J, with 15 bases between the two ends. In DNA, the CDR3 is TGTGCCACCAGTTTATCGGGCCCCGTGGAGCAGTACTTC. This translates into CATSLSGPVEQYF.

This clonotype was seen ten or more times. The CDR3 loop is CASKRGEGQPQHF. CDR3 DNA: TGTGCCAGCAAAAGGGGCGAGGGTCAGCCCCAGCATTTT. The chain joins TRBV2 to TRBJ1-5, with a tentative D call TRBD1 (5 bases). The V end was cut by 7 bases, the J end by 6 bases, with 13 bases between. Germline V CDR1 and CDR2: SNHLY, FYNNEI. CDR3 length: 13 amino acids.

The chain joins TRBV29-1 to TRBJ1-2, with D perhaps matching TRBD1 (6 bases). This CDR3 comprises 11 residues. The germline V gene encodes CDR1 SQVTM and CDR2 ANQGSEA. Trimming cost V 8 bases and J 6 bases, with 13 bases left between them. The CDR3 spells CSLVGGDGYTF. The CDR3 DNA reads TGCAGCCTTGTAGGGGGGGATGGCTACACCTTC.

The table lists this clonotype with a few counts. The chain employs TRBV20-1 and TRBJ2-3; 15 positions match TRBD2. J lost 4 bases, V lost 4 bases, and 9 bases had no gene match. CDR1 is DFQATT, CDR2 SNEGSKA, per germline (reference sequence). The CDR3 is 17 amino acids. The CDR3 loop reads CSATGLAGGHSADTQYF. Here the CDR3 DNA reads TGCAGTGCTACCGGACTAGCGGGGGGGCATAGCGCAGATACGCAGTATTTT.

The rearrangement uses TRBV6-1 and TRBJ2-7, with 13 positions matching TRBD2. The CDR3 spans 14 residues. V was pared by 7 bases and J by 4 bases, with 4 bases of the junction left unmatched. CDR1 and CDR2 (germline): MNHNS, SASEGT. The CDR3 reads CASIGTSGKYEQYF. The DNA for the CDR3 is TGTGCCAGCATCGGGACTAGCGGGAAGTACGAGCAGTACTTC.

This clonotype was recorded at least ten times. The chain combines TRBV20-1 with TRBJ2-2; TRBD2 matches 9 bases. CDR1 is DFQATT and CDR2 is SNEGSKA in the germline V gene (reference sequence). CDR3 length: 15 residues. The junction had 5 bases not matched to a gene; V was cut back by 4 bases and J by 2 bases. CDR3 in DNA: TGCAGTGCTACTGGACTAGCGCCCAACACCGGGGAGCTGTTTTTT. This sequence encodes CSATGLAPNTGELFF.

This clonotype was counted only a few times. The genes are TRBV28 and TRBJ1-1; D not certain. Germline CDR1 is MDHEN and CDR2 is SYDVKM. Trimming left V 10 bases short and J 0 bases short, with 12 bases between. The CDR3 totals 13 residues. The CDR3 protein is CATIFEVNTEAFF. CDR3 nucleotide sequence: TGTGCCACCATTTTTGAGGTGAACACTGAAGCTTTCTTT.

There are a few counts of this clonotype. The V gene is TRBV6-5, the J gene TRBJ1-2; 7 bases agree with TRBD1. Germline trimming cut 4 bases from V and 3 bases from J; bases unmatched to any gene: 8. The CDR3 has 15 residues. Per germline, CDR1 MNHEY and CDR2 SVGAGI. CDR3: CASSSSGGGDYGYTF. The CDR3 DNA reads TGTGCCAGCAGTTCTTCCGGAGGGGGCGACTATGGCTACACCTTC.

This clonotype was found a few times. J is TRBJ1-2 and V is TRBV11-2; D not certain. The V and J ends lost 0 bases and 5 bases respectively, with 13 bases between them. Germline V CDR1 and CDR2: SGHAT, FQNNGV. The length of the CDR3 is 15 residues. CDR3 in amino acids: CASSLDRRPYYGYTF. The CDR3 DNA reads as TGTGCCAGCAGCTTAGATCGCCGCCCCTATTATGGCTACACCTTC.

The V and J genes are TRBV25-1 and TRBJ1-2, with D possibly matching TRBD1 (6 bases). Deletions cut 7 bases from V and 4 bases from J, with 16 bases between. The CDR3 length is 14 residues. CDR1 and CDR2 (germline): MGHDK, SYGVNS. CDR3 sequence reads: CASKDSPGFYGYTF. CDR3 DNA: TGTGCCAGCAAGGACAGCCCGGGATTCTATGGCTACACCTTC.

In this sample, this clonotype turned up many times. The chain recombines TRBV14 with TRBJ1-1; the match to TRBD1 covers 7 bases. Looked up from germline, CDR1 is SGHDN and CDR2 is FVKESK. The length of the CDR3 is 15 residues. J was trimmed by 2 bases and V by 5 bases; bases with no gene match: 8. The DNA for the CDR3 is TGTGCCAGCAGCTCAAACAGGGGATCCAACACTGAAGCTTTCTTT. Translating it yields CASSSNRGSNTEAFF.

This clonotype was observed at least ten times. The CDR3 loop reads CAISDHGAGSRPQHF. The CDR3 nucleotides read TGTGCCATCAGTGACCATGGGGCAGGGTCAAGGCCCCAGCATTTT. This chain joins TRBV10-3 and TRBJ1-5, with TRBD1 as a possible D gene (5 bases). The CDR3 spans 15 residues. V lost 3 bases and J lost 9, with 18 bases in between. CDR1 ENHRY and CDR2 SYGVKD come from the germline V gene.

The V call is TRBV7-2, the J call TRBJ1-2; the D is unclear. Germline CDR1 is SGHTA and CDR2 is FQGNSA. Trimming took off 5 bases at V and 8 bases at J, with 3 bases between the two ends. The CDR3 has 9 amino acids. The CDR3 DNA reads TGTGCCAGCAGCGGGGGCTACACCTTC. It translates to CASSGGYTF.

This clonotype has just a few counts. The CDR3: CSAPRGSGGAGYEQYF. In DNA form, the CDR3 reads TGCAGTGCTCCCCGTGGTAGCGGGGGGGCAGGATACGAGCAGTACTTC. This sequence joins TRBV20-1 and TRBJ2-7; 11 bases match TRBD2. After removal of 5 bases from V and 4 bases from J, the junction contained 13 bases not matched to a gene. This CDR3 comprises 16 residues. From germline, CDR1 is DFQATT and CDR2 SNEGSKA (reference sequence).

The CDR3 DNA sequence: TGTGCCACCAGTGATTTGTACCGAGGGAACACCGGGGAGCTGTTTTTT. This encodes CATSDLYRGNTGELFF. The V gene is TRBV24-1, the J gene TRBJ2-2, with no clear D. Germline V CDR1 and CDR2: KGHDR, SFDVKD. The CDR3 contains 16 residues. Trimming pared 0 bases from V and 1 base from J, leaving 8 bases between.

To note about this clonotype: This could be a read error, since a much larger clone is one nucleotide away. This CDR3 fails to terminate in the conserved phenylalanine or tryptophan, so it likely reflects a read error. The chain is built from TRBV19 and TRBJ2-7; perhaps D is TRBD1 or TRBD2 (5 bases each). Trimming took 4 bases from V and 1 from J, leaving 11 bases between them. This CDR3 region has 14 residues. CDR1 and CDR2 (germline): LNHDA, SQIVND (reference sequence). As DNA, the CDR3 is TGTGCCAGTAGTACCGGGACCCGATCCTACGAGCAGTACCTC. It is translated as CASSTGTRSYEQYL.

This clonotype was recorded at least ten times. The rearrangement joins TRBV7-8 to TRBJ1-1, with D maybe TRBD1 (6 bases). V was pared by 1 base and J by 1 base, with 19 bases between. The CDR3 contains 18 residues. Germline CDR1 SGHVS, CDR2 FQNEAQ. Here the CDR3 DNA reads TGTGCCAGCAGCTTAGAGGCCCCCTACAGGGAGCGGAACACTGAAGCTTTCTTT. Translating gives CASSLEAPYRERNTEAFF.

The rearrangement links TRBV15 to TRBJ1-6; possibly TRBD1 for D (5 bases). V was shortened by 1 base and J by 10 bases, with 8 bases between the two germline ends. The CDR3 runs to 13 residues. Germline V gene lookup returns CDR1 LNHNV and CDR2 YYDKDF (reference sequence). DNA of the CDR3: TGTGCCACCAGCAGAGCGGGGCGATCACCCCTCCACTTT. Translated, it gives CATSRAGRSPLHF.

The chain recombines TRBV19 with TRBJ1-6, with D maybe TRBD1 (5 bases). CDR1 and CDR2 (germline): LNHDA, SQIVND (reference sequence). This CDR3 region has 11 residues. Between the trimmed V and J ends, which lost 3 bases and 13 bases, there was a span of 7 bases. CDR3 nucleotides: TGTGCCAGTAGTATGACAGCGCCCCTCCACTTT. Protein sequence: CASSMTAPLHF. The variable domain in full, completed from reference TRBV19 and TRBJ1-6, reads DGGITQSPKYLFRKEGQNVTLSCEQNLNHDAMYWYRQDPGQGLRLIYYSQIVNDFQKGDIAEGYSVSREKKESFPLTVTSAQKNPTAFYLCASSMTAPLHFGNGTRLTVT.